These T cell receptor beta chains were read from a single sample in a study of control samples from healthy donors and cancer patients. The assay was immunoSEQ multiplex PCR, and TCRdb's table has in-frame clones only and misses some. The sample has some 190,000 clones. Sequenced sample: blood. The receptors stem from a woman in her thirties in good health. CDR3s include the opening cysteine and the closing phenylalanine or tryptophan.

V: TRBV6-4
J: TRBJ2-1
CDR3: CASSDERNTGGNEQFF

V: TRBV19
J: TRBJ1-2
CDR3: CASSMRDNYGYTF

V: TRBV4-1
J: TRBJ2-4
CDR3: CASTKGPTGRANIQYF

V: TRBV7-6
J: TRBJ2-7
CDR3: CASSLLGHTYEQYF

V: TRBV19
J: TRBJ2-7
CDR3: CASSSVGGGYEQYF

V: TRBV12-3/TRBV12-4
J: TRBJ1-2
CDR3: CASSSLERNGYTF

V: TRBV19
J: TRBJ1-2
CDR3: CASSIDLQGARYGYTF

V: TRBV7-9
J: TRBJ1-1
CDR3: CASSYPREKAFF

V: TRBV19
J: TRBJ1-5
CDR3: CASIGHAYQPQHF

V: TRBV4-3
J: TRBJ2-7
CDR3: CASSQDPSGAYEQYF

V: TRBV6-5
J: TRBJ1-3
CDR3: CASSFGQGPGNTIYF

V: TRBV6-7
J: TRBJ1-2
CDR3: CASSSLPGLGLYGYTF

V: TRBV5-1
J: TRBJ2-5
CDR3: CASSTYRGEYETQYF

V: TRBV5-1
J: TRBJ1-2
CDR3: CASSPGTGWSYGYTF

V: TRBV10-3
J: TRBJ1-3
CDR3: CAISGTGNTIYF

V: TRBV29-1
J: TRBJ1-2
CDR3: CSVDWLGRNYGYTF

V: TRBV2
J: TRBJ1-6
CDR3: CASSGRLNSPLHF

V: TRBV6-5
J: TRBJ1-5
CDR3: CASRGIDRRDQPQHF

V: TRBV27
J: TRBJ1-2
CDR3: CASDGRETSYGYTF

V: TRBV6-5
J: TRBJ1-2
CDR3: CASSSGQGGSNYGYTF

V: TRBV6-4
J: TRBJ1-3
CDR3: CASSDSDRLILSSGNTIYF

V: TRBV11-2
J: TRBJ2-1
CDR3: CASSRVGLGHNEQFF

V: TRBV24-1
J: TRBJ2-1
CDR3: CATSDPSVRGEALFF

V: TRBV14
J: TRBJ2-1
CDR3: CASSQWGEGEQFF

V: TRBV28
J: TRBJ2-7
CDR3: CASSLVSTASYEQYF

V: TRBV18
J: TRBJ1-1
CDR3: CASSPGPSNTEAFF

V: TRBV25-1
J: TRBJ1-1
CDR3: CASSEWDTEAFF

V: TRBV7-2
J: TRBJ1-3
CDR3: CASSLVGQGRNTIYF

V: TRBV5-1
J: TRBJ1-4
CDR3: CASSLGQGGEKLFF

V: TRBV29-1
J: TRBJ2-7
CDR3: CSVGGTATSYEQYF

V: TRBV19
J: TRBJ2-5
CDR3: CASSHSRDRGLQTQYF

V: TRBV2
J: TRBJ1-2
CDR3: CASSEARGGYGYTF

V: TRBV4-1
J: TRBJ1-5
CDR3: CASSQDPRPPVQPQHF

V: TRBV5-8
J: TRBJ2-3
CDR3: CASSLGDRGLTDTQYF

V: TRBV5-1
J: TRBJ1-1
CDR3: CASLLDGTEAFF

V: TRBV21-1
J: TRBJ1-5
CDR3: CASTLTGGTSNQPQHF

V: TRBV10-3
J: TRBJ2-7
CDR3: CAISESTGEHEQYF

V: TRBV7-2
J: TRBJ1-2
CDR3: CASSFKLLDSYGYTF

V: TRBV29-1
J: TRBJ2-2
CDR3: CSVGTSGELFF

V: TRBV6-2/TRBV6-3
J: TRBJ2-5
CDR3: CASSYDPAGETQYF

V: TRBV28
J: TRBJ1-2
CDR3: CASRKFPTVNYGYTF

V: TRBV6-5
J: TRBJ1-4
CDR3: CASTRTGEKLFF

V: TRBV7-9
J: TRBJ1-2
CDR3: CASSFTGGSYGYTF